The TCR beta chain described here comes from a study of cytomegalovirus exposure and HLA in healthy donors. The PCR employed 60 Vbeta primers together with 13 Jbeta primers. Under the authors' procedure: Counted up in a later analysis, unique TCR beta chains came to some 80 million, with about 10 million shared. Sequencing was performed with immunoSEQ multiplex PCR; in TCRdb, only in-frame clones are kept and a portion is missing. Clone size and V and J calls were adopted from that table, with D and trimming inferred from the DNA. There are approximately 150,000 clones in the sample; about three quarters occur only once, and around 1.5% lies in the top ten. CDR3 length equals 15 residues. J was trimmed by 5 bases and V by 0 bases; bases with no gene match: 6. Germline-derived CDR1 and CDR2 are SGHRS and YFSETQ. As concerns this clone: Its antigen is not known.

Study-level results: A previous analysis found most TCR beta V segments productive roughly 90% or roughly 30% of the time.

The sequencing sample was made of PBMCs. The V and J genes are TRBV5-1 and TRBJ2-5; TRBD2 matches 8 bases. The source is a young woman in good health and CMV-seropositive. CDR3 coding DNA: TGCGCCAGCAGCTTGGCAGCGGGAGATTGGGAGACCCAGTACTTC. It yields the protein CASSLAAGDWETQYF.